This T cell receptor beta chain was sequenced during a study of T cells in Graves' hyperthyroidism and ophthalmopathy. The study, taken as a whole, reports: It was a median about 7.1 months before onset that the model predicted ophthalmopathy.

The CDR3 consists of 12 residues. Trimming stripped 6 bases from V and 6 bases from J, with 11 bases between. This clonotype was seen repeatedly, ten times or more. The antigen remains undetermined. The TCR beta CDR3 regions underwent amplification using RNA transcripts as the source. Using the HTBI primer set, a first-round RT-PCR was run on the TCR CDR3. TCRdb passed the multiplex PCR reads through MiXCR, listing each CDR3 protein once. The repertoire holds about 380,000 distinct CDR3 sequences, with about a fifth as singletons. Sequenced sample: blood. The V call is TRBV12-3 or TRBV12-4, the J call TRBJ1-2; no firm D call. The sequence came from a man aged 18 to 29 with Graves' ophthalmopathy. The DNA of the CDR3 is TGTGCCAGCAGCCCCCGGGTGGATGGCTACACCTTC. It is translated as CASSPRVDGYTF.